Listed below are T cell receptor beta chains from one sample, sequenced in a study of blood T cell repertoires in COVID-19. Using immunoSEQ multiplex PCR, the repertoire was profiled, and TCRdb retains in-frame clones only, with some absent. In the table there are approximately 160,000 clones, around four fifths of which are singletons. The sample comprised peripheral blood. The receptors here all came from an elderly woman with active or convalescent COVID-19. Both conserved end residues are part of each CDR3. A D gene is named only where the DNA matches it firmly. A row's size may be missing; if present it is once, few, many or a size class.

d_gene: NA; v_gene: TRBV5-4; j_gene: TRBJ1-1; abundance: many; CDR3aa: CASSWKLGQGNTEAFF; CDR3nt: TGTGCCAGCAGCTGGAAGTTAGGGCAGGGGAACACTGAAGCTTTCTTT
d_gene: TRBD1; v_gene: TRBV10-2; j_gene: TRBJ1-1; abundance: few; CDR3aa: CASSGWTGGLMNTEAFF; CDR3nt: TGCGCCAGCAGCGGGTGGACAGGGGGCCTTATGAACACTGAAGCTTTCTTT
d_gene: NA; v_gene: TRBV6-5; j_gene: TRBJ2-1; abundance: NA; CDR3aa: CASSQGMNEQFF; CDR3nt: TGTGCCAGCTCACAGGGTATGAATGAGCAGTTCTTC
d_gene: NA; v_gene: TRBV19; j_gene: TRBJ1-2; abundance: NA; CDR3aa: CASSIGGLLNYGYTF; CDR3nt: TGTGCCAGTAGTATAGGAGGACTGCTTAACTATGGCTACACCTTC
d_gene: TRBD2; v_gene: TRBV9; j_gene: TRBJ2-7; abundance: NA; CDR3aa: CASSVGGGPALYEQYF; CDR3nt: TGTGCCAGCAGCGTAGGGGGGGGACCCGCGCTCTACGAGCAGTACTTC
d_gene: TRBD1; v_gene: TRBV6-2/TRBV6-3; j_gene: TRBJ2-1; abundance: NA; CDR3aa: CASSRNALGQGINEQFF; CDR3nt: TGTGCCAGCAGCCGCAATGCTCTTGGACAGGGTATCAATGAGCAGTTCTTC
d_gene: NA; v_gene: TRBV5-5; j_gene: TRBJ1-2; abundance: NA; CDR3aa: CASSLGPTNNGYTF; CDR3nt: TGTGCCAGCAGCTTGGGTCCCACCAACAACGGCTACACCTTC
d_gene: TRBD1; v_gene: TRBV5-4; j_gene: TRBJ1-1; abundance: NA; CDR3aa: CASSGQAPFEAFF; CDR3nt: TGTGCCAGCTCGGGACAGGCCCCTTTTGAAGCTTTCTTT
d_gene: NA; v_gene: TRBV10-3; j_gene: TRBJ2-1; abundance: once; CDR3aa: CAISELAQNNEQFF; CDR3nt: TGTGCCATCAGTGAGTTGGCACAGAACAATGAGCAGTTCTTC
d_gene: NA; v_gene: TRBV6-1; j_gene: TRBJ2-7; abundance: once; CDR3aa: CASSEISYEQYF; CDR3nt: TGTGCCAGCAGTGAAATATCTTACGAGCAGTACTTC
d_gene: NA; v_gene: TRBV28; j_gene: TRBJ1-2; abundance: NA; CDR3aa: CASRTGQNYGYTF; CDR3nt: TGTGCCAGCAGGACAGGACAGAACTATGGCTACACCTTC
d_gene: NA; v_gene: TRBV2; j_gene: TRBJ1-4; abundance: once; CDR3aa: CASSDRGEKLFF; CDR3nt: TGTGCCAGCAGTGACAGGGGTGAAAAACTGTTTTTT
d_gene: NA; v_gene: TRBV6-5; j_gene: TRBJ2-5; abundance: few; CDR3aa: CASSRGVIQETQYF; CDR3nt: TGTGCCAGCAGTCGCGGGGTTATACAAGAGACCCAGTACTTC
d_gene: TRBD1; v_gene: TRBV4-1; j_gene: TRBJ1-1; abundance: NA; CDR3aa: CASSQASSATGVTEAFF; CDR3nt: TGCGCCAGCAGCCAAGCAAGTTCCGCGACAGGGGTCACTGAAGCTTTCTTT
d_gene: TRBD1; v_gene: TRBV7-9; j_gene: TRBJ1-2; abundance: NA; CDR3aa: CASSLAPDRSDGYTF; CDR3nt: TGTGCCAGCAGCTTAGCGCCGGACAGGTCTGACGGCTACACCTTC
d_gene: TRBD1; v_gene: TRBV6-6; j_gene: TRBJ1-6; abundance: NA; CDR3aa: CASSPINIRQGNSPLHF; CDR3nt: TGTGCCAGCAGTCCCATCAATATTCGACAGGGAAATTCACCCCTCCACTTT
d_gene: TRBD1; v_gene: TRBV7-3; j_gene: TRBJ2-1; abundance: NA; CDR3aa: CASSSSGQGLNEQFF; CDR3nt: TGTGCCAGCAGCTCGTCGGGACAGGGGTTGAATGAGCAGTTCTTC
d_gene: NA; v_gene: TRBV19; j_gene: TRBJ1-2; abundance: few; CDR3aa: CASSPGVGYGYTF; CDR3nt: TGTGCCAGTAGCCCAGGGGTAGGCTATGGCTACACCTTC
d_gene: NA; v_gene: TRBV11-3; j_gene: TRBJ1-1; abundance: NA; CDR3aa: CASSSGGDGVGTEAFF; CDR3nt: TGTGCCAGCAGCTCGGGGGGCGATGGAGTAGGCACTGAAGCTTTCTTT
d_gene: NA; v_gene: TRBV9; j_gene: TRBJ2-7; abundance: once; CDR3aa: CASSPGVITYEQYF; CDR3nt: TGTGCCAGCAGCCCGGGGGTAATTACCTACGAGCAGTACTTC
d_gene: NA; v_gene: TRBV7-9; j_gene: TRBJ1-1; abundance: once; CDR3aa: CASSYNTLTEAFF; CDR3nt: TGTGCCAGCAGCTATAACACCCTCACTGAAGCTTTCTTT
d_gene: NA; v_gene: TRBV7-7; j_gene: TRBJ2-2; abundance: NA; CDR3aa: CASSFTPGTGELFF; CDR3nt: TGTGCTAGCAGCTTCACCCCAGGTACCGGGGAGCTGTTTTTT
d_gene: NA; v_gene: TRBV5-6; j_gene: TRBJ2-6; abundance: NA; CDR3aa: CASSLLGRSSGANVLTF; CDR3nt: TGTGCCAGCAGCTTGTTGGGGAGATCATCTGGGGCCAACGTCCTGACTTTC
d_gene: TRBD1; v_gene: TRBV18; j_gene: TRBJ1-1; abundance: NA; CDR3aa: CASSPGQGRTEAFF; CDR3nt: TGTGCCAGCTCCCCTGGACAGGGGAGGACTGAAGCTTTCTTT
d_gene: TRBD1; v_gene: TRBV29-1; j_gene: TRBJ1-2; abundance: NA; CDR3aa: CSVDPPDRVFHGYTF; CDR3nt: TGCAGCGTTGACCCCCCTGACAGGGTTTTTCATGGCTACACCTTC